Given below is one T cell receptor beta chain in context. Germline V gene lookup returns CDR1 WNHNN and CDR2 SYGVQD (reference sequence). Deletions cut 1 base from V and 5 bases from J, with 10 bases between. This CDR3 spans 14 amino acids. The sample is drawn from a study of blood T cell repertoires in COVID-19. All exposed participants met a person with COVID-19 within 2 weeks before entering the study. In the source study's methods: Counts of nucleated cells, estimated from reference gene primer amplification, were obtained. Clones were sequenced by immunoSEQ multiplex PCR, and TCRdb holds only the in-frame ones, with some missing. Clone size and the V and J calls come from that table; the DNA yielded D and trimming. The table shows approximately 270,000 clones, with under 95% occurring only once.

The V gene is TRBV10-1, the J gene TRBJ2-3; a weak D match, TRBD2 (5 bases). The TCR sequence derives from a man aged 35 to 55 who had been exposed to COVID-19. The sample was PBMCs or T cells enriched from blood (not recorded which). CDR3 nucleotide sequence: TGCGCCAGCAGTGAGTTGGTAGCGAAAGATACGCAGTATTTT. Protein sequence: CASSELVAKDTQYF.